Following are 6 T cell receptor beta chains from one sample sequenced in a study of T-cell reconstitution after alpha-beta-depleted transplantation in children. Researchers prepared the TCRbeta library using unique molecular identifiers, the study reports. Via MiXCR, TCRdb re-called the PCR reads, giving one row per CDR3 protein. The sample records around 400,000 distinct CDR3 sequences, 9.5% to 13% being singletons. Material: PBMCs from the stem cell graft donor, obtained from the stem cell graft. The receptors here all came from a human donor who donated a stem cell graft to a child with acute myeloid leukemia.

In regard to this clonotype: A much larger clone lies one base from this, so it may be a read error. This rearrangement joins TRBV11-2 to TRBJ1-1; D not resolved. The V and J ends lost 5 bases and 5 bases respectively, with 12 bases between them. The CDR3 consists of 13 residues. CDR1 is SGHAT and CDR2 is FQNNGV in the germline V gene. CDR3 DNA: TGTGCCAGCAGCCCTTCCGGGAAGACTGAAGCTTTCTTT. It is translated as CASSPSGKTEAFF.

There are a few counts of this clonotype. The rearrangement uses TRBV5-1 and TRBJ2-2; D may be TRBD1 (6 bases). The V and J ends lost 4 bases and 1 base respectively, with 14 bases between them. The germline V gene encodes CDR1 SGHRS and CDR2 YFSETQ. The CDR3 totals 16 residues. As DNA, the CDR3 is TGCGCCAGCAGCATGAGGGGGACACAGAACACCGGGGAGCTGTTTTTT. Protein: CASSMRGTQNTGELFF.

Concerning this clonotype itself: A much larger clonotype is one base distant, so this may be a read error. This chain connects TRBV20-1 to TRBJ2-2; 9 bases map to TRBD2. This CDR3 is 17 amino acids long. CDR1 and CDR2 from the germline V gene are DFQATT and SNEGSKA (reference sequence). CDR3 sequence reads: CCASPLASGTYTGELFF. The CDR3 DNA sequence: TGCTGTGCTAGTCCCCTGGCTAGCGGGACTTACACCGGGGAGCTGTTTTTT.

The chain carries TRBV12-3 or TRBV12-4 and TRBJ2-2, with 12 bases that match TRBD2. CDR3 length: 17 amino acids. V trimming: 5 bases; J trimming: 5 bases; junction bases outside the gene matches: 9. Written as DNA, the CDR3 is TGTGCCAGCAGTAAAGGACTAGCGGGGCCCTTAACCGGGGAGCTGTTTTTT. Amino acid sequence: CASSKGLAGPLTGELFF.

This clonotype was detected many times. CDR3 DNA sequence: TGTGCCAGCAGCGCCCGGGACGTCGGGGATACGCAGTATTTT. This encodes CASSARDVGDTQYF. The chain has TRBV7-3 and TRBJ2-3; TRBD1 or TRBD2 may be the D gene (5 bases each). Germline V lookup: CDR1 SGHTA, CDR2 FQGTGA. The ends were cut back, 5 bases at V and 6 bases at J, with 15 bases in the middle. The CDR3 spans 14 residues.

This clonotype came up many times. The chain couples TRBV4-1 to TRBJ2-3; possibly TRBD1 or TRBD2 for D (5 bases each). V dropped 1 base and J dropped 6 bases, with 11 bases sitting between them. This CDR3 has 14 amino acids. In germline, CDR1 is MGHRA, CDR2 YSYEKL. The CDR3, as DNA: TGCGCCAGCAGCCAAGCGGGGCCGGGGGATACGCAGTATTTT. Translating gives CASSQAGPGDTQYF.